Reported below is one T cell receptor (beta chain). The specificity of this receptor is unknown. Base qualities are not recorded, but no much larger clone differs from it by a single base. This sample is drawn from a study of shared clonotypes between healthy human individuals (dated by TCRdb to 2018 to 2020). About the investigation overall: The cohort comprised a couple of women and a few men aged 18 to 49 years. To increase sequencing depth and limit assay-specific biases, different laboratories used diverse techniques to prepare libraries and sequence TCR repertoires. Blood TCR repertoires of five healthy adults were deeply sequenced to estimate repertoire size and the extent of clonotype sharing between individuals. For each donor, three plates each were used for CD4 naive and CD4 memory, two plates were used for CD8 naive, and one plate was used for CD8 memory. Leukapheresis yielded between about 0.9 and 10 billion PBMCs per donor.

Germline trimming: 11 bases from V, 2 bases from J; junction bases outside gene matches: 5. From the cysteine up to the phenylalanine, the CDR3 has a length of 15 residues. CDR3 DNA only is kept here, 45 bases in frame from base 1. From a lookup of the germline V gene, CDR1 and CDR2 are MDHEN and SYDVKM. What the work shows at the level of the full study, not this receptor alone: Higher generation probabilities were observed for clonotypes shared by all four sorted-subset donors than for non-shared clonotypes. Because the study included only a small number of donors, the genetic and exposure-history diversity represented was limited. Rarefaction of sorted-subset datasets indicated incomplete sequencing despite the large sequencing depth. Based on pairwise subsampling, the degree of clonotype sharing among donors was expected to be affected by sequencing depth. Larger estimated clonotype richness was generally found for naive subsets than for memory subsets. Only blood was sampled, and tissue TCR repertoires likely differ from those in blood. When four donors were compared, the shared fraction of clonotypes was roughly 4.8% for naive CD4, approximately 3.5% for naive CD8, 2.3% for memory CD4, and 0.3% to 0.5% for memory CD8.

Using the deep immunoSEQ assay, multiplex PCR amplified TCR CDR3 regions from genomic DNA. Genomic DNA extracted from each cell subset was distributed evenly over all wells of several immunoSEQ 96-well plates, and each plate served as one replicate. Each replicate PCR for sorted subsets received roughly 0.2 ug genomic DNA, equal to 30,000 or so T cell genomes. Purified libraries were measured with a Qubit 3.0 fluorometer, size-checked on a Bioanalyzer 2100, and measured again with the KAPA Library Quantification kit. Every immunoSEQ 96-well plate was sequenced on a separate single-read 150-cycle Illumina NextSeq 550 flow cell. In the paper's pipeline: Because only junctional sequences without quality scores were contained in the immunoSEQ output, filtering matching that applied to full-length reads could not be performed. Sequences were annotated with PyIR, a Python wrapper for IgBLAST v1.9, and V/J genes and CDR3 were assigned using IMGT germline references. Reads were filtered out if the reads had weak V/J assignments (E-value above 1e-6), no CDR3, stop codons, out-of-frame junctions, or ambiguous translated residues. A V3J clonotype was defined by an identical inferred V gene, J gene, and CDR3 amino acid sequence. To compute the percentage overlap between repertoires, the number of shared unique clonotypes was divided by the size of the smaller repertoire. Richness of each repertoire was evaluated using RTK rarefaction, the Chao1 estimator, and Recon v2.1 estimates of unobserved clonotypes. Generation probabilities for all TCRbeta clonotypes obtained by the gDNA method from a few donors were computed using OLGA. The table comes from immuneACCESS by way of TCRdb, which keeps in-frame sequences with V and J called. Part of the clones is missing from these tables; in studies checked, under half for an unresolved V gene and the rest for unknown reasons. V, J and clone size are taken as reported in that table, and D and trimming were inferred from the DNA itself. The sample yields around 1.1 million clones; roughly 74% were counted once. 0.6% to 0.7% of the sample comes from the top ten.

Healthy HIV-negative adults with no recently reported acute infections or vaccinations were included as donors. Only Caucasian adults living in Nashville, Tennessee, USA were represented among the donors. CD4+ T cells were enriched by magnetic negative selection, after which naive cells were positively selected on CD45RA and the negative fraction was taken as the memory subset. Blood was collected by leukapheresis, and PBMCs were isolated by Ficoll-Histopaque density gradient centrifugation and then cryopreserved in liquid nitrogen vapor phase. Analytical flow cytometry was used to check the purity and quantity of each magnetically sorted T cell population. Each sorted fraction had its genomic DNA isolated and then quantified by UV absorbance on a Nanodrop 2000c.

The V and J segments used are TRBV28 and TRBJ2-5, and TRBD2 aligns with 16 junction nucleotides. The source material was memory CD4+ T cells from PBMCs. The cell subset or site tag for this specimen amounts to: CD45RA-negative fraction. This TCR was sampled from a young man in good health. Some clones in this sample may be carry-over from other donors' samples. For the CDR3, the sequence is CAAGLAGGGQETQYF. The sequence in DNA is TGTGCCGCGGGACTAGCGGGAGGGGGACAAGAGACCCAGTACTTC.